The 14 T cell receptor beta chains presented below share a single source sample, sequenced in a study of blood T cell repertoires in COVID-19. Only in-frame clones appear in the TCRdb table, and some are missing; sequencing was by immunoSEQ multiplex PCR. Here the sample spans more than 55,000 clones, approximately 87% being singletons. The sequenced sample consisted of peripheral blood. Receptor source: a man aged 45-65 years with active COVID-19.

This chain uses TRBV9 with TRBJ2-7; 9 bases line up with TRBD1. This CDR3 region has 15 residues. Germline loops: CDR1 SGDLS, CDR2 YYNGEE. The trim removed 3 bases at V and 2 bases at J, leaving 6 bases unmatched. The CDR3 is CASSGLTGGAYEQYF. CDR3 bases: TGTGCCAGCAGCGGGCTGACAGGGGGGGCCTACGAGCAGTACTTC.

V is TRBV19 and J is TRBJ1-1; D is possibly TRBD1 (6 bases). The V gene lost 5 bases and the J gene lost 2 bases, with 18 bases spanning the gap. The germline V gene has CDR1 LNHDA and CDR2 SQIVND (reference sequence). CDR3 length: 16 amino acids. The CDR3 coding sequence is TGTGCCAGTAGTCCATGGGACATCAAACTCAACACTGAAGCTTTCTTT. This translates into CASSPWDIKLNTEAFF.

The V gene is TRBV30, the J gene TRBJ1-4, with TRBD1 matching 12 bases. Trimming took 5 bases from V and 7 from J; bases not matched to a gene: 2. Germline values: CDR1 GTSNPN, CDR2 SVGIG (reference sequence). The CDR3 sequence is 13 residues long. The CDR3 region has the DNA TGTGCCTGGGGGACAGGGGGCATTGAAAAACTGTTTTTT. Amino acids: CAWGTGGIEKLFF.

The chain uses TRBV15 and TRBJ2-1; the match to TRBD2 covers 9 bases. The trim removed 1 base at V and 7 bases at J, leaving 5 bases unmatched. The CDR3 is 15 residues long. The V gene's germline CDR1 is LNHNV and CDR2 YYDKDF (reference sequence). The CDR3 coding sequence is TGTGCCACCAGCAGAGTAGCGGGAGACGGTAATGAGCAGTTCTTC. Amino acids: CATSRVAGDGNEQFF.

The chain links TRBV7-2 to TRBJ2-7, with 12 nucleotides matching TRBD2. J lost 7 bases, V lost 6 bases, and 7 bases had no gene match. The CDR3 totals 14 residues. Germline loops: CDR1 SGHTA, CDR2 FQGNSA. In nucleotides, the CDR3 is TGTGCCAGCAGTTTGACTAGCGGGGGCTGGGAGCAGTACTTC. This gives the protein CASSLTSGGWEQYF.

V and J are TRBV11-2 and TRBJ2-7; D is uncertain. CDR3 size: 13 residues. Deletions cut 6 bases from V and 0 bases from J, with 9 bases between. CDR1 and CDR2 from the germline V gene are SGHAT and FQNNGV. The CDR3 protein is CASRPFGSYEQYF. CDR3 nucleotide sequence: TGTGCCAGCAGACCTTTCGGCTCCTACGAGCAGTACTTC.

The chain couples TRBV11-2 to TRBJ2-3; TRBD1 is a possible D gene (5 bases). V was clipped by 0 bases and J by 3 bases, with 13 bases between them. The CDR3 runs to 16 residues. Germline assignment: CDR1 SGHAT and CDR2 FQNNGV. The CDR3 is CASSLDQGRSTDTQYF. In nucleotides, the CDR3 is TGTGCCAGCAGCTTAGATCAGGGTCGGAGTACAGATACGCAGTATTTT.

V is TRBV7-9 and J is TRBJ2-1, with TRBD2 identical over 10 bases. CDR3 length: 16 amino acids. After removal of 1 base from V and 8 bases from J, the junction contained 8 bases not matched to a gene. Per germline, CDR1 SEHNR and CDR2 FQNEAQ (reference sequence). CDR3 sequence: CASSLEASGRFDEQFF. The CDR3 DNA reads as TGTGCCAGCAGCTTAGAGGCTAGCGGGAGATTCGATGAGCAGTTCTTC. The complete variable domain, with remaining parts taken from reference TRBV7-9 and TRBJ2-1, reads DTGVSQNPRHKITKRGQNVTFRCDPISEHNRLYWYRQTLGQGPEFLTYFQNEAQLEKSRLLSDRFSAERPKGSFSTLEIQRTEQGDSAMYLCASSLEASGRFDEQFFGPGTRLTVL.

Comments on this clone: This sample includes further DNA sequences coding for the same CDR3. The CDR3 nucleotides are TGTGCCAGTAGCCCGGGACTAGCGGCCTACGAGCAGTACTTC. It is translated as CASSPGLAAYEQYF. V and J are TRBV2 and TRBJ2-7; 11 bases line up with TRBD2. There are 14 residues in the CDR3. J lost 2 bases, V lost 9 bases, and 6 bases had no gene match. Germline loops: CDR1 SNHLY, CDR2 FYNNEI.

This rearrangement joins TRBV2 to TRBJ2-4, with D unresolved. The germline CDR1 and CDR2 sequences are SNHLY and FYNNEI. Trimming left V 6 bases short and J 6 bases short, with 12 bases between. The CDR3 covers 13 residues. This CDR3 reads CASRGPAGNIQYF. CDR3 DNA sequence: TGTGCCAGCAGGGGCCCCGCAGGAAACATTCAGTACTTC. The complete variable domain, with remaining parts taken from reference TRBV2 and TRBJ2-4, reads EPEVTQTPSHQVTQMGQEVILRCVPISNHLYFYWYRQILGQKVEFLVSFYNNEISEKSEIFDDQFSVERPDGSNFTLKIRSTKLEDSAMYFCASRGPAGNIQYFGAGTRLSVL.

CDR3 nucleotides: TGCGCCAGCAGCTATGGGCCCCAGATCGGCAATCAGCCCCAGCATTTT. Protein sequence: CASSYGPQIGNQPQHF. This rearrangement joins TRBV5-1 to TRBJ1-5; D is unclear. CDR3 length equals 16 residues. Trimming took off 3 bases at V and 2 bases at J, with 15 bases between the two ends. The V gene's germline CDR1 is SGHRS and CDR2 YFSETQ.

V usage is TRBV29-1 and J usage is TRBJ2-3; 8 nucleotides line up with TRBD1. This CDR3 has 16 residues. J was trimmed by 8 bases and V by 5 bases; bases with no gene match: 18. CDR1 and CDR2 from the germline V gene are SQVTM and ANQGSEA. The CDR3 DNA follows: TGCAGCGTTTCAAGGGGGACAGGATCCCTGGGGGGTACGCAGTATTTT. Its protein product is CSVSRGTGSLGGTQYF.

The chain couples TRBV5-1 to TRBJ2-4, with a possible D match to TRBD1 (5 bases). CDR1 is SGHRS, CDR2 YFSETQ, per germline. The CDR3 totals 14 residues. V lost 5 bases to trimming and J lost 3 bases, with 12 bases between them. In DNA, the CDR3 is TGCGCCAGCAGGGCCGACAGTGGCAAAAACATTCAGTACTTC. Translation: CASRADSGKNIQYF.

The CDR3 reads CASSQTGQYQETQYF. In DNA form, the CDR3 reads TGTGCCAGCAGCCAGACGGGACAGTACCAAGAGACCCAGTACTTC. The V call is TRBV11-3, the J call TRBJ2-5, with 7 bases identical to TRBD1. The CDR3 is 15 residues long. Germline V lookup: CDR1 SGHNT, CDR2 YENEEA. V was pared by 5 bases and J by 0 bases, with 6 bases of the junction left unmatched.